Below are 21 T cell receptor beta chains sequenced from a single sample in a study of regulatory T cells in long-lasting Graves disease. Combining iRepertoire HTBI primers with Arm-PCR of CDR3 regions, the authors built TCR beta libraries. MiXCR, applied by TCRdb to the multiplex PCR reads, yields one record per CDR3 protein. The table records 410,000 or so distinct CDR3 sequences, 14% to 15% of them present only once. The sample's time point: newly diagnosed GD, antithyroid drugs for less than 3 months. There was RNA extracted from PBMCs, and the TCR library was made from it. This sample was also put to use in a study of T cells in Graves' hyperthyroidism and ophthalmopathy.

The sample consisted of peripheral blood mononuclear cells (PBMCs), taken at new diagnosis, from a patient treated with antithyroid drugs. The receptors were gathered from a woman younger than 45 with Graves disease.

This clonotype was seen more than once but under ten times. The chain recombines TRBV19 with TRBJ1-1; D possibly corresponds to TRBD1 (6 bases). V lost 2 bases, J lost 4 bases, and 23 bases lay in between. Germline assignment: CDR1 LNHDA and CDR2 SQIVND (reference sequence). This CDR3 comprises 18 residues. In nucleotides, the CDR3 is TGTGCCAGTAGTATATGGAACGGAGGGGGGCGGGGAGCCACTGAAGCTTTCTTT. Translated, it gives CASSIWNGGGRGATEAFF.

CDR3 residues: CASSFGLAGEDEQFF. The CDR3 DNA reads TGTGCCAGCAGCTTCGGACTAGCGGGAGAGGATGAGCAGTTCTTC. V gene TRBV7-3 combines with J gene TRBJ2-1; 13 bases fit TRBD2. Germline V lookup: CDR1 SGHTA, CDR2 FQGTGA. The CDR3 has 15 residues. V was pared by 3 bases and J by 8 bases, with 4 bases of the junction left unmatched.

This clonotype showed up just a few times. A read error may produce the germline difference seen at one junction end. DNA of the CDR3: TGCGCCAGCAGCTTAAGGGGGGAAAATCAGCCCCAGCATTTT. This encodes CASSLRGENQPQHF. This chain connects TRBV11-2 to TRBJ1-5, with D possibly matching TRBD1 (6 bases). The germline V gene has CDR1 SGHAT and CDR2 FQNNGV. This CDR3 has 14 residues.

This clonotype was seen only a few times. V and J are TRBV27 and TRBJ2-3, with D perhaps matching TRBD2 (6 bases). Per germline, CDR1 MNHEY and CDR2 SMNVEV (reference sequence). CDR3 length equals 15 residues. V dropped 4 bases and J dropped 5 bases, with 16 bases sitting between them. CDR3 bases: TGTGCCAGCAGTTGGGACGGGAGCCGGGGAGATACGCAGTATTTT. Translation: CASSWDGSRGDTQYF.

This clonotype appeared once. The CDR3 here is CASSLGLAGGGAKNIQYF. CDR3 nucleotides: TGTGCCAGCAGCTTGGGACTAGCGGGAGGCGGGGCCAAAAACATTCAGTACTTC. The chain has TRBV5-4 and TRBJ2-4; 13 bases line up with TRBD2. CDR1 and CDR2 from the germline V gene are SGHNT and YYREEE (reference sequence). V shed 0 bases and J 1 base; nucleotides not matched to a gene: 4. The CDR3 is 18 amino acids.

This clonotype was picked up many times. The chain joins TRBV7-8 to TRBJ2-1; 11 nucleotides agree with TRBD2. With 5 bases clipped from V and 1 base from J, the junction kept 16 bases outside the gene matches. CDR1 and CDR2 (germline): SGHVS, FQNEAQ. The CDR3 has 20 residues. CDR3 in amino acids: CASSPRTSGRSLISYNEQFF. As DNA, the CDR3 is TGTGCCAGCAGCCCCAGGACTAGCGGGCGCTCCCTTATTTCCTACAATGAGCAGTTCTTC.

This clonotype was counted ten times or more. This chain connects TRBV11-2 to TRBJ2-1; 11 nucleotides align to TRBD2. The CDR3 is 15 residues long. Trimming removed 6 bases from V and 3 bases from J; junction bases left unmatched: 4. In germline, CDR1 is SGHAT, CDR2 FQNNGV. The CDR3 region is CASRPGLAVYNEQFF. The CDR3 DNA reads TGTGCCAGCAGGCCGGGACTAGCGGTCTACAATGAGCAGTTCTTC.

This clonotype has a count of ten or more. The chain combines TRBV28 with TRBJ2-7; TRBD1 might be the D (5 bases). V was clipped by 1 base and J by 0 bases, with 13 bases between them. This CDR3 has 16 residues. Germline V CDR1 and CDR2: MDHEN, SYDVKM. In nucleotides, the CDR3 is TGTGCCAGCAGTTTATCAGGGAACAGGATCTCCTACGAGCAGTACTTC. It codes for CASSLSGNRISYEQYF.

This clonotype was seen many times. This chain joins TRBV6-1 and TRBJ2-7; possibly TRBD2 for D (5 bases). Germline V gene data show CDR1 as MNHNS and CDR2 as SASEGT. This CDR3 has 14 amino acids. V gave up 7 bases and J gave up 3 bases, with 16 bases separating them. CDR3 DNA: TGTGCCAGCAACGGTATCACGGGGAGCTACGAGCAGTACTTC. It yields the protein CASNGITGSYEQYF.

In its sample, this clonotype was seen a few times. The chain's CDR3 is CAWSVHPPGELFF. DNA of the CDR3: TGTGCCTGGAGTGTACATCCCCCCGGGGAGCTGTTTTTT. The genes are TRBV30 and TRBJ2-2; D is uncertain. The germline V gene encodes CDR1 GTSNPN and CDR2 SVGIG (reference sequence). The CDR3 runs to 13 residues. Trimming pared 0 bases from V and 6 bases from J, leaving 8 bases between.

This clonotype has ten or more counts. This rearrangement joins TRBV24-1 to TRBJ1-1; possible D gene TRBD1, 6 bases. Between the trimmed V and J ends, which lost 6 bases and 1 base, there was a span of 11 bases. Germline V gives CDR1 KGHDR, CDR2 SFDVKD. This CDR3 spans 14 amino acids. DNA of the CDR3: TGTGCCACCAGTAGGGGGGGCAGGAACACTGAAGCTTTCTTT. Translation gives CATSRGGRNTEAFF.

The table lists this clonotype with many counts. The chain employs TRBV18 and TRBJ2-1, with a tentative D call TRBD1 (5 bases). CDR1 KGHSH and CDR2 LQKENI come from the germline V gene. The V end lost 4 bases, the J end lost 8 bases, and 24 bases lay between the germline ends. The CDR3 is 17 residues long. The CDR3, as DNA: TGTGCCAGCTCACTGGCCCCGACGACAGTGGTAGACGATGAGCAGTTCTTC. It is translated as CASSLAPTTVVDDEQFF.

This clonotype appeared many times. The V and J genes are TRBV3-1 and TRBJ1-1; no clear D gene. V was clipped by 3 bases and J by 1 base, with 9 bases between them. CDR1 is LGHDT, CDR2 YNNKEL, per germline (reference sequence). The CDR3 length is 14 residues. CDR3 protein: CASSHGVSNTEAFF. CDR3 DNA: TGTGCCAGCAGCCATGGGGTATCGAACACTGAAGCTTTCTTT.

This rearrangement joins TRBV6-1 to TRBJ1-5; perhaps TRBD1 as D (6 bases). V lost 3 bases and J 6 bases, leaving 12 bases between the germline ends. Looked up from germline, CDR1 is MNHNS and CDR2 is SASEGT. CDR3 length: 14 amino acids. CDR3 nucleotide sequence: TGTGCCAGCAGTGATGGCAGGGGAGGTCAGCCCCAGCATTTT. This gives the protein CASSDGRGGQPQHF.

This clonotype was seen many times. The rearrangement uses TRBV7-3 and TRBJ2-1; the match to TRBD2 covers 10 bases. CDR1 SGHTA and CDR2 FQGTGA come from the germline V gene. There are 22 residues in the CDR3. V was pared by 1 base and J by 2 bases, with 20 bases of the junction left unmatched. The CDR3 here is CASSLRGPLTSQLAGTYNEQFF. Here the CDR3 DNA reads TGTGCCAGCAGCTTAAGAGGGCCACTTACCTCCCAACTAGCGGGGACCTACAATGAGCAGTTCTTC.

On this clonotype: One junction end disagrees with the germline gene, perhaps due to a read error. The chain is built from TRBV10-2 and TRBJ2-5; weak D call: TRBD2 (6 bases). The CDR3 has 16 residues. CDR1 WSHSY and CDR2 SAAADI come from the germline V gene. CDR3 coding DNA: TGCGCCTGCAGTGAGGGTATGGGGGGACCTCAAGAGACCCAGTACTTC. Protein: CACSEGMGGPQETQYF.

As regards this clonotype: A single base separates this from a much larger clone, so it may be a read error. The J gene is TRBJ2-1, the V gene TRBV2; TRBD2 matches at 7 bases. Germline V CDR1 and CDR2: SNHLY, FYNNEI. CDR3 length: 16 residues. CDR3 protein: CASSRPGGSSCNEQFF. In DNA, the CDR3 is TGTGCCAGCAGTCGCCCCGGGGGGAGCTCCTGCAATGAGCAGTTCTTC.

This clonotype has at least ten counts. The rearrangement links TRBV2 to TRBJ1-1; no clear D gene. Trimming removed 7 bases at V and 0 bases at J, with 15 bases between. This CDR3 has 15 residues. The germline CDR1 and CDR2 sequences are SNHLY and FYNNEI. The CDR3 DNA sequence: TGTGCCAGCACCCCCTTTGGAGGGTTGAACACTGAAGCTTTCTTT. As protein: CASTPFGGLNTEAFF. The complete variable domain, with remaining parts taken from reference TRBV2 and TRBJ1-1, reads EPEVTQTPSHQVTQMGQEVILRCVPISNHLYFYWYRQILGQKVEFLVSFYNNEISEKSEIFDDQFSVERPDGSNFTLKIRSTKLEDSAMYFCASTPFGGLNTEAFFGQGTRLTVV.

This clonotype was picked up many times. The chain employs TRBV7-9 and TRBJ2-1; 10 positions agree with TRBD1. Looked up from germline, CDR1 is SEHNR and CDR2 is FQNEAQ (reference sequence). CDR3 length: 16 residues. V trimming: 5 bases; J trimming: 0 bases; junction bases outside the gene matches: 4. The CDR3: CASSPRTGGSYNEQFF. CDR3 DNA sequence: TGTGCCAGCAGCCCCCGGACAGGGGGCTCCTACAATGAGCAGTTCTTC. Drawing the rest from reference TRBV7-9 and TRBJ2-1, the complete variable domain is DTGVSQNPRHKITKRGQNVTFRCDPISEHNRLYWYRQTLGQGPEFLTYFQNEAQLEKSRLLSDRFSAERPKGSFSTLEIQRTEQGDSAMYLCASSPRTGGSYNEQFFGPGTRLTVL.

The chain employs TRBV14 and TRBJ2-3; TRBD2 matches 13 bases. After removal of 2 bases from V and 4 bases from J, the junction contained 3 bases not matched to a gene. CDR1 is SGHDN and CDR2 is FVKESK in the germline V gene. The CDR3 extends over 16 amino acids. The CDR3 reads CASSQLLAGGPDTQYF. For the CDR3, the DNA is TGTGCCAGCAGCCAACTACTAGCGGGAGGGCCAGATACGCAGTATTTT.

Notes on this clonotype: A much larger clone differs from this one at a single base, so this may be a read error. The chain links TRBV5-8 to TRBJ2-7; perhaps D is TRBD1 or TRBD2 (5 bases each). CDR3 length: 17 residues. The germline CDR1 and CDR2 sequences are SGHTS and YDEGEE. With 4 bases removed from V and 2 bases from J, the gap between germline ends came to 22 bases. In DNA form, the CDR3 reads TGTGCCAGCAGCCGCCGGATCGGGGCTCCAAATGCCTACGAGCAGTACTTC. Translating gives CASSRRIGAPNAYEQYF.